This record concerns one T cell receptor beta chain sequence. Its antigen remains undetermined. Base qualities are not provided; no much larger clone lies one nucleotide away. This sample is part of a study of T-cell reconstitution after alpha-beta-depleted transplantation in children listed by TCRdb under 2016. Notes on the research overall: Using TCR repertoire profiling, the study followed T-cell immune reconstitution in a quantitative way in children after TCRalphabeta/CD19-depleted allogeneic hematopoietic cell transplantation.

The library came from PCR. Sequencer: Illumina HiSeq 2500. TCR library preparation used molecular barcoding, with unique molecular identifiers applied to normalize quantification of the TCRbeta repertoire. In-frame beta chains were kept once TCRdb had trimmed the public reads at Q25 with fastp and called clones with MiXCR. Rows merge per CDR3 protein into single entries with the most common DNA and genes. The table for this sample lists 500,000 to 600,000 distinct CDR3 sequences; roughly 33% of them were counted only once. Clones ranked in the top ten supply roughly 2.5% of the sample. V is clipped by 3 bases and J by 7 bases, and the sequence between their germline boundaries is 6 bases long. The CDR3 contains 12 residues, cysteine and phenylalanine counted. Only the CDR3 DNA is retained, 36 bases long and in frame from the first base. Per the germline V gene (reference sequence), MNHEY is the CDR1 and SMNVEV is the CDR2.

This clonotype was sampled from a human donor who donated a stem cell graft to a child with aplastic anemia. Source: PBMCs from the stem cell graft donor, taken from the stem cell graft. This chain is built from TRBV27 and TRBJ1-4; a confident D gene designation cannot be given. The DNA reads TGTGCCAGCAGTTTCTTAGGTGAAAAACTGTTTTTT. Protein translation: CASSFLGEKLFF.